This TCR beta chain was profiled in a study of PD-L1 blockade in urothelial cancer. The overall study: Researchers looked at the blood 3 weeks (second dose) and 6 weeks after treatment began. Among blood samples, the median T cell count was roughly 150,000.

Every PCR was spiked with synthetic TCR analog templates. Clones were read by immunoSEQ multiplex PCR, and TCRdb kept only the in-frame ones, dropping some. The profile shows tens of thousands of clones, 82% of them singletons. V lost 0 bases, J lost 0 bases, and 12 bases lay in between. CDR3 size: 16 residues. Germline CDR1 and CDR2: SGDLS and YYNGEE. This chain uses TRBV9 with TRBJ1-1, with D tentatively TRBD1 (6 bases). This TCR derives from a man aged 65-85 years with urothelial cancer. This material consisted of PBMCs, taken around atezolizumab (anti-PD-L1) treatment. The CDR3: CASSVGGHPMNTEAFF. Here the CDR3 DNA reads TGTGCCAGCAGCGTAGGGGGACATCCCATGAACACTGAAGCTTTCTTT.